Listed below are T cell receptor beta chains from one sample, sequenced in a study of CD8+ T cells in alopecia areata. The repertoire was sequenced with immunoSEQ multiplex PCR; TCRdb's copy has only in-frame clones and lacks some. The sample holds hundreds of thousands of clones, about three fifths seen once. The specimen was CD4+ T cells sorted from blood, collected at week 24, from a patient treated with tofacitinib. These receptors all stem from a human donor with alopecia areata. Both conserved end residues are part of each CDR3. D genes are given only for firm matches. The listing skips clone size in some rows; elsewhere it reads once, few, many or a size class.

d_gene: -; abundance: few; j_gene: TRBJ2-5; v_gene: TRBV2; len: 13; CDR3aa: CASTWDIQETQYF; CDR3nt: TGTGCCAGCACTTGGGACATTCAAGAGACCCAGTACTTC
d_gene: TRBD1; abundance: -; j_gene: TRBJ2-7; v_gene: TRBV5-6; len: 14; CDR3aa: CASSSGTGAYEQYF; CDR3nt: TGTGCCAGCAGCTCCGGGACAGGAGCCTACGAGCAGTACTTC
d_gene: -; abundance: once; j_gene: TRBJ2-7; v_gene: TRBV7-2; len: 14; CDR3aa: CASSLDPVRHEQYF; CDR3nt: TGTGCCAGCAGCTTAGACCCAGTTCGCCACGAGCAGTACTTC
d_gene: -; abundance: -; j_gene: TRBJ2-3; v_gene: TRBV12-5; len: 12; CDR3aa: CASGPRWDTQYF; CDR3nt: TGTGCTAGTGGTCCCCGATGGGATACGCAGTATTTT
d_gene: -; abundance: few; j_gene: TRBJ2-3; v_gene: TRBV20-1; len: 11; CDR3aa: CSAGDWDTQYF; CDR3nt: TGCAGTGCTGGGGACTGGGATACGCAGTATTTT
d_gene: -; abundance: -; j_gene: TRBJ2-3; v_gene: TRBV30; len: 14; CDR3aa: CAWSQGGSTDTQYF; CDR3nt: TGTGCCTGGAGCCAGGGGGGCAGCACAGATACGCAGTATTTT
d_gene: TRBD1; abundance: few; j_gene: TRBJ1-5; v_gene: TRBV4-3; len: 14; CDR3aa: CASSQGTGIQPQHF; CDR3nt: TGCGCCAGCAGCCAAGGGACAGGGATTCAGCCCCAGCATTTT
d_gene: -; abundance: -; j_gene: TRBJ2-3; v_gene: TRBV7-9; len: 12; CDR3aa: CASSYLGDTQYF; CDR3nt: TGTGCCAGCAGCTACCTTGGAGATACGCAGTATTTT
d_gene: TRBD1; abundance: -; j_gene: TRBJ2-7; v_gene: TRBV5-1; len: 13; CDR3aa: CASRGQARYEQYF; CDR3nt: TGCGCCAGCCGCGGACAGGCGCGCTACGAGCAGTACTTC
d_gene: -; abundance: -; j_gene: TRBJ1-5; v_gene: TRBV19; len: 13; CDR3aa: CASSTEGTQPQHF; CDR3nt: TGTGCCAGTAGTACCGAAGGGACTCAGCCCCAGCATTTT
d_gene: -; abundance: -; j_gene: TRBJ1-2; v_gene: TRBV20-1; len: 11; CDR3aa: CSAGAGFGYTF; CDR3nt: TGCAGTGCAGGAGCGGGGTTCGGCTACACCTTC
d_gene: -; abundance: -; j_gene: TRBJ2-7; v_gene: TRBV7-7; len: 15; CDR3aa: CASSPEGVIGSEQYF; CDR3nt: TGTGCTAGCAGCCCCGAAGGGGTCATCGGGTCCGAGCAGTACTTC
d_gene: -; abundance: -; j_gene: TRBJ1-6; v_gene: TRBV5-4; len: 14; CDR3aa: CATSPRRGYSPLHF; CDR3nt: TGTGCCACCAGCCCTCGGCGGGGGTATTCACCCCTCCACTTT
d_gene: TRBD1; abundance: -; j_gene: TRBJ1-2; v_gene: TRBV5-1; len: 16; CDR3aa: CASSLAPGQATYGYTF; CDR3nt: TGCGCCAGCAGCTTGGCTCCGGGACAGGCGACCTATGGCTACACCTTC